Listed below are T cell receptor beta chains from one sample, sequenced in a study of blood T cell repertoires in COVID-19. The table came from immunoSEQ multiplex PCR; TCRdb's copy has only in-frame clones and leaves some out. Among 130,000 or so clones listed, roughly 88% were seen once. Sequences were obtained from peripheral blood. All receptors come from a man aged 45-65 years with acute or convalescent COVID-19. CDR3s include the opening cysteine and the closing phenylalanine or tryptophan. Each record gives: D gene, J gene, CDR3 length, clone size, V gene, CDR3 protein, CDR3 DNA. D genes are given only for firm matches. Clone size is given for some rows only: seen once, a few or many times, or a class if the clone is expanded.

d_gene: -; j_gene: TRBJ1-2; len: 15; abundance: -; v_gene: TRBV15; CDR3aa: CATSRVTDVDYGYTF; CDR3nt: TGTGCCACCAGCAGAGTAACAGACGTTGACTATGGCTACACCTTC
d_gene: TRBD2; j_gene: TRBJ2-1; len: 17; abundance: -; v_gene: TRBV7-6; CDR3aa: CASSLASGGLIYNEQFF; CDR3nt: TGTGCCAGCAGCCTAGCATCGGGGGGACTCATATACAATGAGCAGTTCTTC
d_gene: -; j_gene: TRBJ2-7; len: 11; abundance: -; v_gene: TRBV20-1; CDR3aa: CSARTYYEQYF; CDR3nt: TGCAGTGCTCGGACATACTACGAGCAGTACTTC
d_gene: TRBD1; j_gene: TRBJ1-1; len: 17; abundance: -; v_gene: TRBV3-1/TRBV3-2; CDR3aa: CASSRRWGTGLNTEAFF; CDR3nt: TGTGCCAGCAGCCGGAGGTGGGGGACAGGGCTGAACACTGAAGCTTTCTTT
d_gene: TRBD1; j_gene: TRBJ1-1; len: 15; abundance: -; v_gene: TRBV5-4; CDR3aa: CASSRAGGAGTEAFF; CDR3nt: TGTGCCAGCAGCAGAGCAGGGGGCGCTGGCACTGAAGCTTTCTTT
d_gene: -; j_gene: TRBJ1-2; len: 16; abundance: once; v_gene: TRBV21-1; CDR3aa: CASSKGVRDILYGYTF; CDR3nt: TGTGCCAGCAGCAAAGGTGTCCGGGACATACTCTATGGCTACACCTTC
d_gene: -; j_gene: TRBJ1-4; len: 13; abundance: -; v_gene: TRBV5-4; CDR3aa: CASSTGGPGKLFF; CDR3nt: TGTGCCAGCTCGACCGGGGGGCCAGGAAAACTGTTTTTT
d_gene: TRBD1; j_gene: TRBJ1-6; len: 13; abundance: -; v_gene: TRBV6-5; CDR3aa: CASRTGSDSPLHF; CDR3nt: TGTGCCAGCAGGACAGGGTCGGATTCACCCCTCCACTTT
d_gene: -; j_gene: TRBJ2-2; len: 15; abundance: -; v_gene: TRBV15; CDR3aa: CATSRDMQDTGELFF; CDR3nt: TGTGCCACCAGCAGAGATATGCAGGACACCGGGGAGCTGTTTTTT
d_gene: -; j_gene: TRBJ1-2; len: 11; abundance: -; v_gene: TRBV3-1/TRBV3-2; CDR3aa: CASSQGYGYTF; CDR3nt: TGTGCCAGCAGTCAGGGTTATGGCTACACCTTC
d_gene: TRBD1; j_gene: TRBJ2-1; len: 15; abundance: -; v_gene: TRBV14; CDR3aa: CASRPGTGDKNEQFF; CDR3nt: TGTGCCAGCAGGCCCGGGACAGGGGATAAGAATGAGCAGTTCTTC
d_gene: TRBD2; j_gene: TRBJ2-1; len: 17; abundance: -; v_gene: TRBV3-1/TRBV3-2; CDR3aa: CASSQYVSGGIHNEQFF; CDR3nt: TGTGCCAGCAGCCAATACGTTAGCGGGGGGATTCACAATGAGCAGTTCTTC